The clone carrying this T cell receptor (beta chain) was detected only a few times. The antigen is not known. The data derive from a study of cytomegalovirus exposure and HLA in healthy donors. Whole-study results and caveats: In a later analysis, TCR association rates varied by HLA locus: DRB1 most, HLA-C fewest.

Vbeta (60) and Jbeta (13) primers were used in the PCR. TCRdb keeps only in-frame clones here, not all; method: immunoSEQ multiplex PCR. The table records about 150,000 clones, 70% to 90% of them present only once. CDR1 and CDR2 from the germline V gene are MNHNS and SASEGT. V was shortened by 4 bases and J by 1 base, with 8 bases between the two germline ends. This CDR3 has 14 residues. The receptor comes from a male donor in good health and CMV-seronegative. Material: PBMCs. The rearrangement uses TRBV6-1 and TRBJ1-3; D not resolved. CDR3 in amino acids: CASSAGTSGNTIYF. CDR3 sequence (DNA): TGTGCCAGCAGTGCAGGAACTTCTGGAAACACCATATATTTT.